This TCR beta chain was profiled in a study of CD8+CD57+ T cells in acquired aplastic anemia. Study in general: Sorted CD4+ and CD8+ cells yielded DNA averaging around 3.5 ug.

The template for TCR beta VDJ and CDR3 sequence profiling was genomic DNA. TCRdb processed the reads anew with MiXCR; each CDR3 protein has one entry. This table holds 100,000 to 150,000 distinct CDR3 sequences, almost 40% found once. The CDR3 contains 13 residues. CDR1 is SNHLY and CDR2 is FYNNEI in the germline V gene. Trimming cost V 7 bases and J 1 base, with 8 bases left between them. All patients picked for sequencing had shown, by flow cytometry, an expansion of CD8+CD57+ cells. Every patient was diagnosed with severe acquired aplastic anemia. This clonotype has a handful of counts. Its antigen remains unidentified. Study findings and constraints: Patients shared 25 to 35 CD8+ CDR3 sequences with controls. Patients and healthy controls showed no significant CD8+ Simpson's diversity difference.

The specimen was sorted CD4+, CD8+, or CD8+CD57+ T cells (not recorded which) from PBMCs. The receptor comes from a human donor with aplastic anemia. V is TRBV2 and J is TRBJ2-1; perhaps TRBD2 as D (5 bases). The CDR3 region has the DNA TGTGCCAGCACAGGCGGGTCCTACAATGAGCAGTTCTTC. Residues: CASTGGSYNEQFF.